The entry below describes one T cell receptor (beta chain). What it recognizes is unknown. This sample stems from a study of T-cell memory formation after mild COVID-19. About the study: Among the donors, TCR clusters were largely specific to each donor. General observations from the study: CM and EM subsets held most contracting CD4+ clones; EMRA held CD8+ ones. CD4/CD8 balance held among clones contracting day 15 to 85, and later expanders leaned CD4+.

MiXCR, applied by TCRdb to the 5' RACE reads, yields one record per CDR3 protein. Altogether some 290,000 distinct CDR3 sequences are present, 15% to 20% being singletons, with the ten largest covering 22%. This TCR was recovered from a man younger than 30 who had mild COVID-19 (a few samples of this study predate the infection). Cell type and time point are not known. The sequencing sample was made of PBMCs or a T cell subset sorted from them (not recorded which).

The CDR3 reads CASSTTPRVDTQYF. The CDR3 coding sequence is TGTGCCAGCAGTACCACCCCGAGGGTAGATACGCAGTATTTT. The V and J genes are TRBV7-3 and TRBJ2-3; D perhaps matches TRBD2 (5 bases). V lost 6 bases and J 5 bases, leaving 15 bases between the germline ends. Germline CDR1 SGHTA, CDR2 FQGTGA. This CDR3 is built from 14 residues.